The clone carrying this T cell receptor (beta chain) was observed many times. Its antigen is as yet unknown. This entry comes from a study of T cells after posttransplantation cyclophosphamide. On the day of bone marrow donation, the related graft donor provided peripheral blood. Trimming removed 4 bases from V and 8 bases from J, with 16 bases in between. The CDR3 extends over 14 amino acids. Per the germline V gene, CDR1 is SGDLS and CDR2 is YYNGEE. Assay: immunoSEQ multiplex PCR; the TCRdb copy retains only in-frame clones and omits some. Observed in the sample are tens of thousands of clones, none of them singletons. Study-wide findings and caveats: TRB overlap between skin or GI tissue T cells and blood was limited. Recipient CMV seropositivity and CMV reactivation strongly tracked TRB clonality. Later post-transplant blood repertoires were often dominated by donor CD8+ memory clones.

The clonotype originates from a man aged 40-49 years in good health, CMV-negative, and a related stem cell transplant donor. The rearrangement uses TRBV9 and TRBJ2-1, with D perhaps matching TRBD2 (5 bases). Sequenced sample: PBMCs. CDR3: CASSNRAAGYEQFF. The CDR3 DNA reads TGTGCCAGCAGCAATCGGGCCGCGGGTTATGAGCAGTTCTTC.